This section outlines one TCR beta chain sequence together with its context. Its antigen has not been determined. No base-level quality is on record; no much larger clone is a single base apart. The data are from a study of CD8 T cells in Susac syndrome (dated 2019 in TCRdb). Study-wide context: Whether CD8+ T cell activation and differentiation in Susac syndrome was antigen driven was tested using repertoire sequencing. General findings and caveats noted by the study authors: The study acknowledged that relatively few individuals were included in the TCR sequencing and HLA analysis.

From cysteine to phenylalanine, the CDR3 is 17 amino acids long. Only the CDR3 DNA stays, 51 bases, in frame from base 1. Here V drops 5 bases and J drops 0 bases, and the junction holds 9 bases not matched to any gene. In the germline V gene (reference sequence), CDR1 corresponds to DFQATT and CDR2 to SNEGSKA. High-throughput TCR beta sequencing profiled peripheral blood CD8+ and CD4+ T cells from healthy donors, Susac syndrome patients and multiple sclerosis patients. Healthy donors were age- and sex-matched controls. Bulk CD8+ and CD4+ T cells were purified magnetically by negative isolation, whereas CD8+ TEMRA cells were enriched by FACS. Blood was drawn into EDTA tubes, processed within 24 hours, and PBMCs were isolated by density gradient centrifugation. PBMCs intended for TCR sequencing were cryopreserved in liquid nitrogen and thawed later in a water bath at 37 degrees C. The sorted or isolated CD4+, CD8+ and CD8+ TEMRA cells had a purity of 90% or higher.

RNA was extracted using the RNeasy kit, and roughly 0.45 to 1 ug of the RNA was reverse transcribed with random hexamers. The immunoSEQ multiplex PCR assay, covering 54 Vbeta and 13 Jbeta segments, was used to amplify TCR beta CDR3 regions. Bias from PCR amplification was corrected by using a synthetic template baseline for primer optimization and for computational correction. Concerning the study's data processing: Reads were assigned to V, D and J genes according to IMGT and analyzed in immunoSEQ Analyzer, with only productive sequences retained. Clonality was computed as one minus Shannon entropy normalized by log2 of the number of productive unique sequences. Public and private clones were assessed among the 100 most prevalent clones of each patient and control. A clone was defined as Susac-specific if it was absent from the healthy and MS cohorts, from about 1,100 published viral clones and from other ImmuneACCESS disease sequences. In-frame beta chains were kept once TCRdb had trimmed the public reads at Q25 with fastp and called clones with MiXCR. Entries are consolidated by CDR3 protein sequence, retaining the most common genes and DNA. V and J calls and clone size were set by TCRdb, not the authors. A total of roughly 180,000 distinct CDR3 sequences appear in this sample, less than 95% of them only once. The ten largest account for approximately 0.1% of the sample.

This TCR came from a human donor in good health. The chain employs TRBV20-1 and TRBJ2-4; 11 of the junction bases match TRBD2. Material for sequencing was CD4+ T cells from PBMCs. The DNA reads as follows: TGCAGTGCTTCGGGACTAGCGGTATCGGGAGCCAAAAACATTCAGTACTTC. This translates into CSASGLAVSGAKNIQYF.